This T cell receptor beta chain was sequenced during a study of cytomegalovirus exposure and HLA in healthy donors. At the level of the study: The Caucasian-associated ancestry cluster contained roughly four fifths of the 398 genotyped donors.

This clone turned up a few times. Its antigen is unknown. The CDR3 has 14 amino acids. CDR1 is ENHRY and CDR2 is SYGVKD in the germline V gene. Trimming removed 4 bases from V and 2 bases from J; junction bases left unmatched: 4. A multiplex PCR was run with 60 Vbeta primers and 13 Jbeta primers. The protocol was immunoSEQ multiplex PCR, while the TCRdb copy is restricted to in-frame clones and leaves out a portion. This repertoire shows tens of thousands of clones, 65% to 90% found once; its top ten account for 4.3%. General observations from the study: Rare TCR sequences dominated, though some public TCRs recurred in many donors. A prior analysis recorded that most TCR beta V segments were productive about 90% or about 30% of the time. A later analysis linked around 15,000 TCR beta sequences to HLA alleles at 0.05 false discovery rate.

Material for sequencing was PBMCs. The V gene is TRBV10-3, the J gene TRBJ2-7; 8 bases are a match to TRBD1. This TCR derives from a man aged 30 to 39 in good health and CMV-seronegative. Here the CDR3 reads CAISADRGPYEQYF. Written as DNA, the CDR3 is TGTGCCATCAGTGCCGACAGGGGACCCTACGAGCAGTACTTC.